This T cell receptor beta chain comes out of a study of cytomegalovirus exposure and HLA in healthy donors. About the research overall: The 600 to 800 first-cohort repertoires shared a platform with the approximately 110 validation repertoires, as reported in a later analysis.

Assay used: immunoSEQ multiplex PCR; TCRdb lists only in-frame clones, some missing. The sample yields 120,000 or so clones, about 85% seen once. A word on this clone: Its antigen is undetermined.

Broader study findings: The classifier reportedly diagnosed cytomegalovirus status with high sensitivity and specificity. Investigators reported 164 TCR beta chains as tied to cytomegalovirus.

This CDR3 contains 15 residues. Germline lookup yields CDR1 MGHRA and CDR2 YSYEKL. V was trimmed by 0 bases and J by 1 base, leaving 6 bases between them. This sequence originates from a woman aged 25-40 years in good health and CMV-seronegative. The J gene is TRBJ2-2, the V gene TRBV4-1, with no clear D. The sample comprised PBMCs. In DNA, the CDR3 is TGCGCCAGCAGCCAAGAACAGAGGAACACCGGGGAGCTGTTTTTT. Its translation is CASSQEQRNTGELFF.